This T cell receptor (beta chain) was documented in a study of CXCR3-negative and CXCR3-positive naive CD8 T cells. Study findings and constraints: Against CXCR3-negative naive cells, CXCR3-positive naive cells showed more hydrophobic TRB CDR3s. Naive CXCR3-positive and CXCR3-negative cells shared TRBV-TRBJ usage; memory cells diverged.

Libraries of TRB cDNA were made by 5' RACE and carried UMIs. TCRdb reprocessed the 5' RACE reads and keeps a single row for each CDR3 protein, giving no DNA. Found here are over 100,000 distinct CDR3 sequences; the top ten clones hold about 0.35%. Per germline, CDR1 GTSNPN and CDR2 SVGIG (reference sequence). CDR3 size: 12 residues. Points on this clonotype: Its target is not known.

Sequenced material: naive CXCR3+ CD8+ T cells from blood. Stated subset: CD45RO-CCR7+CD27+CD95- naive CD8+ T cells expressing CXCR3 (TNR3+). V gene TRBV30 combines with J gene TRBJ1-1; the D call from TCRdb, TRBD1, cannot be confirmed without DNA. This receptor was identified in a human donor in good health. Some clones in this sample may be carry-over from other donors' samples. CDR3 sequence reads: CAWRWGGTEAFF.